This entry is about one T cell receptor (beta chain). In the authors' workflow: It was from reference gene primer amplification that nucleated cell counts were estimated. The table came from immunoSEQ multiplex PCR; TCRdb's copy has only in-frame clones and leaves some out. V and J calls and clone size come straight from that table; D and trimming were deduced from the DNA. The data show nearly 350,000 clones, approximately 90% seen once. This specimen belongs to a study of blood T cell repertoires in COVID-19. Study-level background: Sites in the United States, Italy and Spain provided acute and convalescent COVID-19 samples. T cells, B-cell-depleted T cells, or PBMCs provided the cDNA or gDNA that served as material.

The clonotype was recovered from a woman aged 18-30 years who had recovered from COVID-19. The material sequenced was peripheral blood.

The CDR3 region is CASSHSLGQGNGGYTF. CDR3 coding DNA: TGTGCCAGCAGCCACTCTCTCGGACAGGGGAACGGTGGCTACACCTTC. The chain recombines TRBV6-2 or TRBV6-3 with TRBJ1-2; 9 bases align to TRBD1. Germline-derived CDR1 and CDR2 are MNHEY and SVGEGT. This CDR3 is built from 16 residues. V shed 6 bases, J shed 7 bases, and the junction held 15 bases outside the gene matches.